This TCR beta chain derives from a study of HIV-infected patients and healthy controls. General study findings and limits: HIV-infected repertoires had significantly higher mean Gini indices than controls, possibly reflecting oligoclonality. MAIT alpha-chain CDR3s were frequent in healthy controls, depleted in HIV+.

cDNA was made from about 500 ng RNA using alpha and beta constant primers. Using multiplexing indices, alpha and beta chain libraries were generated apart by chain-specific third strand synthesis. One primer pair amplified all rearrangements per chain; each cDNA got molecular barcodes. The cDNA received a 5' RACE adapter containing a random hexamer plus an SP2 sequencing primer site. One entry per CDR3 protein, called by TCRdb with MiXCR from the 5' RACE reads. This table has 15,000 or so distinct CDR3 sequences, approximately 7% appearing once. There are a few counts of this clonotype. Its matching antigen is unknown. The repertoire came from unfractionated whole blood and reflected all unsorted peripheral T cells. Trimming cost V 6 bases and J 5 bases, with 17 bases left between them. Per germline, CDR1 LNHDA and CDR2 SQIVND (reference sequence). The CDR3 spans 15 residues.

The clonotype comes from an adult in good health. This chain joins TRBV19 and TRBJ1-5; perhaps TRBD1 as D (6 bases). The sequenced material came from blood. The CDR3 spells CASSVTGSGDQPQHF. CDR3 sequence (DNA): TGTGCCAGTAGCGTGACAGGATCCGGAGATCAGCCCCAGCATTTT.